This TCR beta chain was captured in a study of cytomegalovirus exposure and HLA in healthy donors. Looking at the study overall: Drawn from HLA-typed donors, about 82 million unique TCRs were held in an early data release.

The CDR3 loop spans 18 amino acids. Germline values: CDR1 SGHTA, CDR2 FQGNSA. With 0 bases removed from V and 0 bases from J, the gap between germline ends came to 17 bases. The PCR had 60 Vbeta and 13 Jbeta primers. Some clones are missing from TCRdb's copy, which holds only in-frame ones; the method was immunoSEQ multiplex PCR. The sample yields some 89,000 clones, less than 85% seen once. The source of this sequence is a man aged 40-49 years in good health and CMV-seropositive. The genes are TRBV7-2 and TRBJ1-1, with D unclear. Sequenced material: PBMCs. CDR3 bases: TGTGCCAGCAGCTTAGCAGGTTGGGCAGACCCCGTGAACACTGAAGCTTTCTTT. Translation gives CASSLAGWADPVNTEAFF.